One sample yielded the 18 T cell receptor beta chains listed below, sequenced in a study of vaccination and CD4 T cells after COVID-19. Their antigens are not known. Treatment described: roughly ten-day PBMC culture with coronavirus spike peptide pools or control peptides (ViraFEST assay). Researchers used the Oncomine TCR Beta short-read assay to sequence DNA from cultured CD4+ T cells. TCRdb reprocessed the PCR reads with MiXCR, giving one entry per CDR3 protein. The table lists 15,000 to 17,000 distinct CDR3 sequences, 73% of them singletons. The specimen was CD4+ T cells from blood, cultured in vitro. All receptors derive from a human donor who had recovered from COVID-19.

The chain carries TRBV6-1 and TRBJ1-6; 8 nucleotides match TRBD1. The V gene's germline CDR1 is MNHNS and CDR2 SASEGT. The junction had 12 bases not matched to a gene; V was cut back by 6 bases and J by 8 bases. The length of the CDR3 is 16 residues. The CDR3 coding sequence is TGTGCCAGCAGAAGCACAGGGGGGCTGTTGGATTCACCCCTCCACTTT. It translates to CASRSTGGLLDSPLHF.

V usage is TRBV6-1 and J usage is TRBJ1-5; D is perhaps TRBD1 (5 bases). There are 15 residues in the CDR3. Trimming left V 7 bases short and J 3 bases short, with 16 bases between. Germline V gene lookup returns CDR1 MNHNS and CDR2 SASEGT. The CDR3, as DNA: TGTGCCAGCATTGTGAGCAGGGAAAACAATCAGCCCCAGCATTTT. Protein product: CASIVSRENNQPQHF.

This clonotype was counted a few times. Sequence at one end of the junction differs from germline and may be a read error. The CDR3 region is CASTLAGGSTDTQYF. As DNA, the CDR3 is TGTGCCAGCACACTAGCGGGAGGGAGCACGGATACGCAGTATTTT. The J gene is TRBJ2-3, the V gene TRBV12-3 or TRBV12-4; 13 bases agree with TRBD2. This CDR3 has 15 amino acids.

V usage is TRBV12-3 or TRBV12-4 and J usage is TRBJ2-6; TRBD2 aligns across 8 bases. Unmatched junction bases numbered 13, after V lost 6 bases and J lost 3 bases. The CDR3 is 18 amino acids. The CDR3 DNA sequence: TGTGCCAGCAGCTTTACCCGGGGGGGACGGTATGGGGCCAACGTCCTGACTTTC. It yields the protein CASSFTRGGRYGANVLTF.

The rearrangement joins TRBV4-3 to TRBJ2-1; D call uncertain. CDR3 size: 14 residues. Germline CDR1 and CDR2: LGHNA and YSLEER. Trimming removed 0 bases at V and 7 bases at J, with 10 bases between. In DNA, the CDR3 is TGCGCCAGCAGCCAAGACATCACGGTAAATGAGCAGTTCTTC. It encodes CASSQDITVNEQFF.

V gene TRBV7-9 combines with J gene TRBJ2-7; perhaps TRBD1 as D (5 bases). Trimming removed 3 bases from V and 2 bases from J, with 11 bases in between. The CDR3 extends over 14 amino acids. Germline V gene data show CDR1 as SEHNR and CDR2 as FQNEAQ (reference sequence). CDR3 in DNA: TGTGCCAGCAGCTTGGGCCAGGGCACCTACGAGCAGTACTTC. Encoded protein: CASSLGQGTYEQYF.

V gene TRBV29-1 combines with J gene TRBJ1-2; D gene unclear. The CDR3 totals 13 residues. V was clipped by 5 bases and J by 1 base, with 11 bases between them. The germline CDR1 and CDR2 sequences are SQVTM and ANQGSEA. This CDR3 reads CSVQIRLNYGYTF. The CDR3 DNA follows: TGCAGCGTTCAGATTCGTCTTAACTATGGCTACACCTTC.

The chain recombines TRBV20-1 with TRBJ1-5; weak D call: TRBD1 (6 bases). V was pared by 2 bases and J by 7 bases, with 15 bases between. Looked up from germline, CDR1 is DFQATT and CDR2 is SNEGSKA (reference sequence). The length of the CDR3 is 14 residues. The CDR3 sequence is CSARRGGIGQPQHF. For the CDR3, the DNA is TGCAGTGCTAGACGGGGGGGCATAGGACAGCCCCAGCATTTT.

This clonotype was detected a few times. The V gene is TRBV20-1, the J gene TRBJ1-2, with D tentatively TRBD1 (6 bases). Germline-derived CDR1 and CDR2 are DFQATT and SNEGSKA (reference sequence). This CDR3 region has 12 residues. Between the trimmed V and J ends, which lost 6 bases and 5 bases, there was a span of 13 bases. CDR3 loop: CSAAGDLYGYTF. As DNA, the CDR3 is TGCAGTGCGGCAGGGGATTTATATGGCTACACCTTC.

The genes are TRBV20-1 and TRBJ2-1; D uncertain. This CDR3 has 18 amino acids. Germline values: CDR1 DFQATT, CDR2 SNEGSKA (reference sequence). Trimming removed 0 bases from V and 9 bases from J, with 27 bases in between. The CDR3 DNA reads as TGCAGTGCTAGAGACCTCATTAAGAGCGCTTCCCTTAGCAGTGAGCAGTTCTTC. The encoded protein is CSARDLIKSASLSSEQFF.

The sample holds one count of this clonotype. The rearrangement uses TRBV6-1 and TRBJ2-4, with D perhaps matching TRBD1 (6 bases). This CDR3 contains 17 residues. Trimming cost V 7 bases and J 2 bases, with 21 bases left between them. Germline lookup yields CDR1 MNHNS and CDR2 SASEGT. For the CDR3, the DNA is TGTGCCAGCACCTCGACAGGAAGGGCCCCGTCCAAAAACATTCAGTACTTC. Translation gives CASTSTGRAPSKNIQYF.

CDR3 DNA: TGTGCCACCAGCAGGGGCACAGGGTCTAACTATGGCTACACCTTC. Its protein product is CATSRGTGSNYGYTF. This chain connects TRBV15 to TRBJ1-2; weak D call: TRBD1 (6 bases). Trimming cost V 3 bases and J 0 bases, with 11 bases left between them. The CDR3 has 15 amino acids. Germline values: CDR1 LNHNV, CDR2 YYDKDF (reference sequence).

V and J are TRBV6-5 and TRBJ2-1, with a possible D match to TRBD1 (6 bases). Trimming cost V 4 bases and J 1 base, with 17 bases left between them. This CDR3 comprises 17 residues. The germline V gene encodes CDR1 MNHEY and CDR2 SVGAGI. This CDR3 is CASSLMAIGGSYNEQFF. The CDR3 DNA is TGTGCCAGCAGTTTGATGGCTATAGGGGGTTCCTACAATGAGCAGTTCTTC.

The chain has TRBV9 and TRBJ2-3; 7 bases fit TRBD2. CDR1 and CDR2 from the germline V gene are SGDLS and YYNGEE. With 2 bases clipped from V and 3 bases from J, the junction kept 6 bases outside the gene matches. The CDR3 has 15 amino acids. The CDR3 DNA reads TGTGCCAGCAGCGTGATTGGCGGGAGAACAGATACGCAGTATTTT. Translating gives CASSVIGGRTDTQYF.

This clonotype was seen more than once but under ten times. The rearrangement uses TRBV11-2 and TRBJ2-3; D is tentatively TRBD1 or TRBD2 (6 bases each). The CDR3 is 16 amino acids. The ends were cut back, 5 bases at V and 1 base at J, with 16 bases in the middle. CDR1 and CDR2 (germline): SGHAT, FQNNGV. Written as DNA, the CDR3 is TGTGCCAGCAGCACCAAGAGGGGGGAGGGCACAGATACGCAGTATTTT. Translated, it gives CASSTKRGEGTDTQYF.

In nucleotides, the CDR3 is TGTGCCAGCAGCATACAGGGGGCCTCTGGAAACACCATATATTTT. This translates into CASSIQGASGNTIYF. This rearrangement joins TRBV7-2 to TRBJ1-3; 9 positions match TRBD1. This CDR3 comprises 15 residues. Unmatched junction bases numbered 2, after V lost 5 bases and J lost 0 bases. Germline CDR1 is SGHTA and CDR2 is FQGNSA.

The chain recombines TRBV20-1 with TRBJ1-2; 9 bases align to TRBD1. The CDR3 length is 13 residues. Germline trimming cut 5 bases from V and 5 bases from J; bases unmatched to any gene: 6. The V gene's germline CDR1 is DFQATT and CDR2 SNEGSKA (reference sequence). The CDR3, as DNA: TGCAGTGCTTTACAGGGGGCGTCGTATGGCTACACCTTC. Translating gives CSALQGASYGYTF.

This clonotype was picked up one time. This chain links TRBV5-6 with TRBJ2-2; 10 positions match TRBD1. V was pared by 4 bases and J by 7 bases, with 7 bases of the junction left unmatched. There are 15 residues in the CDR3. The germline CDR1 and CDR2 sequences are SGHDT and YYEEEE. CDR3 region: CASSPDRGRIGELFF. CDR3 coding DNA: TGTGCCAGCAGCCCCGACAGGGGGCGGATCGGGGAGCTGTTTTTT.